A selection of T cell receptor beta chains follows, all from one sample in a study of shared T cell receptors in the human thymus. TCRdb's copy holds only in-frame clones and misses some; the assay was immunoSEQ multiplex PCR. Found here are 600,000 or so clones, approximately 87% of them singletons; the top ten hold 0.0094%. A further study also used this sample, focusing on human thymus T cells.

The sample taken for sequencing was thymocytes. These TCRs come from a boy in the first two years of life with a congenital heart defect. Each CDR3 is given with its conserved first and last residue. The D gene is left open where the match is weak. Rows give clone size only sometimes, using once, few, many, or a class for an expanded clone.

>TRBD2|TRBJ2-1|TRBV6-6|NA
CASTKGGLTYNEQFF
TGTGCCAGCACTAAGGGAGGGCTCACCTACAATGAGCAGTTCTTC
>NA|TRBJ2-3|TRBV9|NA
CASSPRGSVSTDTQYF
TGTGCCAGCAGCCCTCGAGGGTCGGTCAGCACAGATACGCAGTATTTT
>TRBD2|TRBJ2-3|TRBV7-2|NA
CASSPGLAGGVGSDTQYF
TGTGCCAGCAGCCCAGGACTAGCGGGGGGGGTCGGGTCAGATACGCAGTATTTT
>TRBD2|TRBJ2-7|TRBV4-3|NA
CASSQGSSGGIYEQYF
TGCGCCAGCAGCCAAGGGTCTAGCGGAGGGATCTACGAGCAGTACTTC
>NA|TRBJ1-5|TRBV4-3|NA
CASSLGCPRNQPQHF
TGCGCCAGCAGCCTCGGGTGTCCGAGGAATCAGCCCCAGCATTTT
>TRBD2|TRBJ2-7|TRBV28|once
CASSLEVTGLAGVRGHEQYF
TGTGCCAGCAGTTTAGAGGTTACGGGACTAGCGGGGGTCCGGGGGCACGAGCAGTACTTC
>NA|TRBJ2-1|TRBV20-1|NA
CSAQDLAQFF
TGCAGTGCCCAGGATCTAGCGCAGTTCTTC
>TRBD2|TRBJ2-3|TRBV14|NA
CASSQDLTSGGENTDTQYF
TGTGCCAGCAGCCAAGATTTGACTAGCGGGGGGGAAAACACAGATACGCAGTATTTT
>NA|TRBJ1-3|TRBV30|NA
CAWITLDRTHGNTIYF
TGTGCCTGGATTACCCTTGACAGGACTCATGGAAACACCATATATTTT
>TRBD1|TRBJ1-5|TRBV28|NA
CASSHRDRDQPQHF
TGTGCCAGCAGCCACCGGGACAGGGATCAGCCCCAGCATTTT
>TRBD1|TRBJ1-2|TRBV29-1|NA
CSVERTGNGYTF
TGCAGCGTTGAAAGGACAGGGAATGGCTACACCTTC
>NA|TRBJ1-5|TRBV5-8|NA
CASTNQPQHF
TGTGCCAGCACAAATCAGCCCCAGCATTTT
>TRBD1|TRBJ2-5|TRBV5-4|NA
CASNRQGGSETQYF
TGTGCCAGCAACCGACAGGGGGGTTCGGAGACCCAGTACTTC
>TRBD1|TRBJ2-7|TRBV5-1|NA
CASSPKNRGQTQTYEQYF
TGCGCCAGCAGCCCAAAAAACAGGGGGCAGACCCAGACGTACGAGCAGTACTTC
>TRBD1|TRBJ1-1|TRBV19|NA
CASRGQTHLEAFF
TGTGCCAGTAGGGGACAGACCCATCTTGAAGCTTTCTTT
>NA|TRBJ2-3|TRBV10-3|NA
CAISEQQVPHTDTQYF
TGTGCCATCAGTGAGCAGCAGGTCCCCCACACAGATACGCAGTATTTT
>NA|TRBJ1-4|TRBV7-8|NA
CASSLASSEKLFF
TGTGCCAGCAGCTTAGCGTCTTCCGAAAAACTGTTTTTT
>NA|TRBJ1-1|TRBV9|few
CASSPISWGVNTEAFF
TGTGCCAGCAGCCCGATTAGTTGGGGGGTGAACACTGAAGCTTTCTTT
>TRBD2|TRBJ2-1|TRBV7-2|NA
CASSTSSGGQLGEQFF
TGTGCCAGCAGCACCAGTAGCGGGGGCCAACTGGGCGAGCAGTTCTTC
>TRBD1|TRBJ1-1|TRBV25-1|once
CASTRTLTGGNTEAFF
TGTGCCAGCACCCGAACCTTGACAGGGGGTAACACTGAAGCTTTCTTT